This is a list of T cell receptor beta chains from one sample in a study of cytomegalovirus exposure and HLA in healthy donors. The method was immunoSEQ multiplex PCR; TCRdb's version includes in-frame clones alone and lacks a portion of them. The sample consists of 75,000 to 95,000 clones, roughly 63% of them appearing once. The specimen was PBMCs. These receptors were collected from a woman aged 50 to 65 in good health and CMV-seropositive. The CDR3 runs from the conserved cysteine through the conserved F or W. The order of the fields is CDR3 protein, CDR3 DNA, D gene, J gene, V gene, clone size. A D gene is named only where the DNA matches it firmly. Clone size, where shown, is once, few, many, or a class for clones that have expanded.

CASSFTGDGYGYTF,TGTGCCAGCAGTTTTACAGGGGACGGCTATGGCTACACCTTC,TRBD1,TRBJ1-2,TRBV28,.
CASSLEASGVNEQYF,TGTGCCAGCAGCTTAGAAGCTAGCGGAGTAAACGAGCAGTACTTC,TRBD2,TRBJ2-7,TRBV7-6,.
CAPPYPQGVMNTEAFF,TGTGCCCCCCCCTACCCCCAGGGGGTAATGAACACTGAAGCTTTCTTT,TRBD1,TRBJ1-1,TRBV28,.
CASSLDTGNTQYF,TGTGCCAGCAGCTTAGATACAGGGAATACGCAGTATTTT,.,TRBJ2-3,TRBV11-3,.
CASRGAGENIQYF,TGTGCCAGCAGAGGAGCGGGGGAGAACATTCAGTACTTC,TRBD2,TRBJ2-4,TRBV28,.
CASRPDSMNTEAFF,TGTGCCAGCAGACCGGACAGCATGAACACTGAAGCTTTCTTT,.,TRBJ1-1,TRBV6-5,.
CASSVEGLARETQYF,TGTGCCAGCAGCGTAGAGGGGCTAGCGAGAGAGACCCAGTACTTC,.,TRBJ2-5,TRBV9,few
CASSDLPAEGFYNEQFF,TGCGCCAGCAGTGACCTCCCGGCGGAGGGGTTTTACAATGAGCAGTTCTTC,.,TRBJ2-1,TRBV10-1,.
CAWARGLAGVPSWEQYF,TGTGCCTGGGCCCGAGGACTAGCGGGGGTTCCTTCCTGGGAGCAGTACTTC,TRBD2,TRBJ2-7,TRBV30,once
CSVSVLSGSPLHF,TGCAGCGTTTCCGTCCTGAGCGGTTCACCCCTCCACTTT,.,TRBJ1-6,TRBV29-1,.
CASSGLGGEVNEQFF,TGCGCCAGCAGCGGGTTGGGAGGGGAGGTCAATGAGCAGTTCTTC,TRBD2,TRBJ2-1,TRBV5-1,once
CASRRGQNTEAFF,TGTGCCAGTAGGAGAGGACAGAACACTGAAGCTTTCTTT,.,TRBJ1-1,TRBV19,.
CASSFPTRQGDTEAFF,TGTGCCAGCAGTTTCCCCACCCGACAGGGGGACACTGAAGCTTTCTTT,TRBD1,TRBJ1-1,TRBV28,few
CASSSLAGAQSGANVLTF,TGCGCCAGCAGCTCGCTAGCGGGGGCGCAATCTGGGGCCAACGTCCTGACTTTC,TRBD2,TRBJ2-6,TRBV5-1,.
CASSPGQRYGYTF,TGTGCCAGCAGCCCCGGACAGCGCTATGGCTACACCTTC,.,TRBJ1-2,TRBV13,.
CASRDTGQGNTEAFF,TGCGCCAGCAGGGATACGGGACAGGGGAACACTGAAGCTTTCTTT,TRBD1,TRBJ1-1,TRBV10-2,once
CASSGQGTGNTIYF,TGTGCCAGCAGTGGACAGGGGACTGGAAACACCATATATTTT,TRBD1,TRBJ1-3,TRBV2,once
CASSSSGGWGTEAFF,TGCGCCAGCAGCTCCTCAGGGGGCTGGGGCACTGAAGCTTTCTTT,TRBD1,TRBJ1-1,TRBV5-1,.
CASSYAMPGLRNEQFF,TGTGCCAGCAGTTACGCAATGCCGGGACTGAGGAATGAGCAGTTCTTC,.,TRBJ2-1,TRBV6-5,.
CASSLDSPPTYEQYF,TGTGCCAGCAGCCTCGACAGTCCACCGACCTACGAGCAGTACTTC,.,TRBJ2-7,TRBV5-4,.
CASSWDSSTEAFF,TGTGCCAGCAGTTGGGACAGTTCCACTGAAGCTTTCTTT,TRBD1,TRBJ1-1,TRBV6-4,once
CASSLPADTQYF,TGTGCCAGCAGCTTACCGGCAGATACGCAGTATTTT,.,TRBJ2-3,TRBV7-4,.
CASSPIHSGGNTDTQYF,TGTGCCAGCAGCCCCATCCACAGCGGGGGCAACACAGATACGCAGTATTTT,TRBD2,TRBJ2-3,TRBV13,.
CASSEGTGGQPQHF,TGTGCCAGCAGTGAGGGGACAGGAGGCCAGCCCCAGCATTTT,TRBD1,TRBJ1-5,TRBV2,.
CASSLVTQNNQPQHF,TGTGCCAGCAGCTTAGTTACGCAGAACAATCAGCCCCAGCATTTT,.,TRBJ1-5,TRBV7-2,.
CASSLGGGRGSTGELFF,TGCGCCAGCAGCTTGGGAGGCGGCAGGGGGAGCACCGGGGAGCTGTTTTTT,TRBD1,TRBJ2-2,TRBV5-1,.
CASSTGGGRYNEQFF,TGTGCCAGCAGCACTGGGGGGGGAAGATACAATGAGCAGTTCTTC,TRBD2,TRBJ2-1,TRBV7-3,few
CASSVAGGNTGELFF,TGTGCCAGCAGCGTAGCGGGGGGGAACACCGGGGAGCTGTTTTTT,TRBD2,TRBJ2-2,TRBV9,.
CASRETGGPNYGYTF,TGTGCCAGCCGTGAGACAGGGGGTCCTAACTATGGCTACACCTTC,TRBD1,TRBJ1-2,TRBV27,.
CASSYSVAGDEKLFF,TGTGCCAGCAGTTACTCCGTCGCGGGGGATGAAAAACTGTTTTTT,.,TRBJ1-4,TRBV6-5,.
CASSQALQGVAGGEQYF,TGCGCCAGCAGCCAAGCCTTACAAGGGGTAGCGGGCGGCGAGCAGTACTTC,TRBD2,TRBJ2-7,TRBV4-1,.
CASSNLAGAIPYEQYF,TGTGCCAGCAGTAACTTAGCGGGGGCCATTCCTTACGAGCAGTACTTC,TRBD2,TRBJ2-7,TRBV6-5,.
CSVEGPGDYEQYF,TGCAGCGTTGAAGGCCCGGGGGACTACGAGCAGTACTTC,.,TRBJ2-7,TRBV29-1,few
CASSLNGRDSPLHF,TGTGCCAGCAGCTTAAACGGGAGGGATTCACCCCTCCACTTT,.,TRBJ1-6,TRBV7-3,few
CASSETGANSPLHF,TGCGCCAGCAGTGAGACAGGGGCTAATTCACCCCTCCACTTT,TRBD1,TRBJ1-6,TRBV10-2,.
CASSSQGMDTEAFF,TGCGCCAGCAGCTCACAGGGTATGGACACTGAAGCTTTCTTT,.,TRBJ1-1,TRBV5-1,.
CSVSPVSSYNEQFF,TGCAGCGTCTCGCCGGTGAGCTCCTACAATGAGCAGTTCTTC,.,TRBJ2-1,TRBV29-1,.
CASSYGTLYGYTF,TGCGCCAGCAGCTACGGGACACTTTATGGCTACACCTTC,.,TRBJ1-2,TRBV5-1,.
CASSPTQGGSGELFF,TGTGCCAGCTCACCAACACAGGGGGGATCCGGGGAGCTGTTTTTT,TRBD1,TRBJ2-2,TRBV18,.